Listed here are 21 T cell receptor beta chains from one sample, sequenced in a study of cytomegalovirus exposure and HLA in healthy donors. PCR involved 60 Vbeta and 13 Jbeta primers. Generated by immunoSEQ multiplex PCR, the TCRdb table keeps only in-frame clones and is missing some. The data show some 200,000 clones, more than 65% seen once. Sequencing was performed on PBMCs. The receptor set was obtained from a man in his fifties in good health and CMV-seronegative.

This chain uses TRBV2 with TRBJ1-5, with no clear D. The CDR3 spans 13 residues. Germline V gene sequence: CDR1 SNHLY, CDR2 FYNNEI. V gave up 4 bases and J gave up 9 bases, with 13 bases separating them. This CDR3 reads CASSANPSVPQHF. For the CDR3, the DNA is TGTGCCAGCAGTGCAAACCCCAGTGTGCCCCAGCATTTT. The full variable domain, with the rest looked up from reference TRBV2 and TRBJ1-5, is EPEVTQTPSHQVTQMGQEVILRCVPISNHLYFYWYRQILGQKVEFLVSFYNNEISEKSEIFDDQFSVERPDGSNFTLKIRSTKLEDSAMYFCASSANPSVPQHFGDGTRLSIL.

The chain links TRBV29-1 to TRBJ1-1; D is unclear. Germline CDR1 reads SQVTM; CDR2 reads ANQGSEA. The ends were cut back, 4 bases at V and 4 bases at J, with 7 bases in the middle. This CDR3 has 11 amino acids. The CDR3 DNA follows: TGCAGCGTTGCAATCAGCACTGAAGCTTTCTTT. This encodes CSVAISTEAFF.

The chain has TRBV9 and TRBJ2-1, with a weak D call TRBD2 (6 bases). This CDR3 is built from 15 residues. V was trimmed by 4 bases and J by 0 bases, leaving 11 bases between them. Germline V gene data show CDR1 as SGDLS and CDR2 as YYNGEE. CDR3 in DNA: TGTGCCAGCAGCCAGGAGGGTAGCTCCTACAATGAGCAGTTCTTC. Its translation is CASSQEGSSYNEQFF. Full variable domain (rest looked up from reference TRBV9 and TRBJ2-1): DSGVTQTPKHLITATGQRVTLRCSPRSGDLSVYWYQQSLDQGLQFLIQYYNGEERAKGNILERFSAQQFPDLHSELNLSSLELGDSALYFCASSQEGSSYNEQFFGPGTRLTVL.

The V gene is TRBV5-6, the J gene TRBJ1-2, with 9 bases fitting TRBD1. With 6 bases clipped from V and 1 base from J, the junction kept 10 bases outside the gene matches. The germline CDR1 and CDR2 sequences are SGHDT and YYEEEE. This CDR3 comprises 16 residues. The CDR3 DNA sequence: TGTGCCAGCACCTCCTCAGGGGGACAGGGTAACTATGGCTACACCTTC. Its translation is CASTSSGGQGNYGYTF.

The CDR3 sequence is CASSYTGYTGELFF. In DNA, the CDR3 is TGTGCCAGCAGCTATACAGGGTACACCGGGGAGCTGTTTTTT. This chain links TRBV7-9 with TRBJ2-2; a weak D match, TRBD1 (6 bases). This CDR3 has 14 amino acids. Germline lookup yields CDR1 SEHNR and CDR2 FQNEAQ (reference sequence). The V and J ends lost 4 bases and 3 bases respectively, with 9 bases between them.

This clone was detected a few times. The chain has TRBV5-1 and TRBJ1-1, with a weak D call TRBD1 (5 bases). Per germline, CDR1 SGHRS and CDR2 YFSETQ. The CDR3 consists of 14 residues. Trimming removed 4 bases at V and 5 bases at J, with 15 bases between. The chain's CDR3 is CASSPVGGVTEAFF. CDR3 bases: TGCGCCAGCAGCCCCGTAGGAGGGGTTACTGAAGCTTTCTTT.

A few counts support this clone. The gene calls are TRBV18 and TRBJ1-5; 10 nucleotides agree with TRBD1. Germline assignment: CDR1 KGHSH and CDR2 LQKENI. The V and J ends lost 3 bases and 7 bases, in that order; junction bases with no gene match: 3. The CDR3 loop spans 14 amino acids. DNA of the CDR3: TGTGCCAGCTCACCGACAGGGGGCGGGCAGCCCCAGCATTTT. Amino acids: CASSPTGGGQPQHF.

CDR3 nucleotides: TGTGCCAGCAGCATCGGACAGGTTCAGTACTTC. Translated: CASSIGQVQYF. The chain has TRBV2 and TRBJ2-4; 7 bases agree with TRBD1. The V gene's germline CDR1 is SNHLY and CDR2 FYNNEI. V dropped 6 bases and J dropped 11; count of bases not matched to a gene: 4. The CDR3 is made up of 11 amino acids.

The V call is TRBV7-9, the J call TRBJ2-7, with a possible D match to TRBD1 (6 bases). Germline CDR1 reads SEHNR; CDR2 reads FQNEAQ (reference sequence). The V gene lost 5 bases and the J gene lost 6 bases, with 23 bases spanning the gap. The CDR3 runs to 16 residues. The CDR3 DNA follows: TGTGCCAGCAGCCTCCGAAGAGGGGGTATAGGATTCGAGCAGTACTTC. Translated, it gives CASSLRRGGIGFEQYF.

The chain uses TRBV19 and TRBJ2-2; maybe TRBD1 (5 bases). Trimming removed 1 base from V and 4 bases from J, with 7 bases in between. From germline, CDR1 is LNHDA and CDR2 SQIVND (reference sequence). The CDR3 spans 14 residues. CDR3 nucleotide sequence: TGTGCCAGTAGTATAGCACAGGCCACCGGGGAGCTGTTTTTT. This codes for CASSIAQATGELFF.

The chain has TRBV27 and TRBJ2-7; D gene uncertain. The germline V and J ends were trimmed by 7 bases and 1 base, with 14 bases remaining between them. The CDR3 runs 14 residues. Germline CDR1 and CDR2: MNHEY and SMNVEV (reference sequence). The CDR3 coding sequence is TGTGCCAGCACCAACTTTCCCGGGTCCTACGAGCAGTACTTC. It encodes CASTNFPGSYEQYF.

The rearrangement uses TRBV21-1 and TRBJ2-3; the table names TRBD2, a call not compared with the DNA. TRBV21-1 is tagged as a pseudogene. CDR3 length: 18 amino acids. The CDR3 here is CASSTATPGLAYTDTQYF. CDR3 nucleotide sequence: TGTGCCAGCAGTACCGCAACTCCGGGACTAGCTTACACAGATACGCAGTATTTT.

CDR3 region: CASSIVGLDYTF. The CDR3 DNA sequence: TGTGCCAGTAGTATAGTGGGGCTTGACTACACCTTC. The rearrangement links TRBV19 to TRBJ1-2; D possibly corresponds to TRBD1 (5 bases). Trimming took off 1 base at V and 10 bases at J, with 10 bases between the two ends. This CDR3 is 12 amino acids long. CDR1 LNHDA and CDR2 SQIVND come from the germline V gene (reference sequence).

The chain links TRBV19 to TRBJ1-4; maybe TRBD1 (6 bases). Trimming took off 5 bases at V and 4 bases at J, with 8 bases between the two ends. This CDR3 contains 13 residues. Germline V gives CDR1 LNHDA, CDR2 SQIVND (reference sequence). CDR3 DNA: TGTGCCAGTAGTTGGACAGTTAATGAAAAACTGTTTTTT. Protein product: CASSWTVNEKLFF.

The genes are TRBV6-1 and TRBJ2-3; tentative D call: TRBD2 (5 bases). V lost 6 bases, J lost 0 bases, and 13 bases lay in between. Germline CDR1 is MNHNS and CDR2 is SASEGT. The CDR3 loop spans 15 amino acids. CDR3 DNA: TGTGCCAGCAGGAGGGCTAGTCAAAGCACAGATACGCAGTATTTT. It is translated as CASRRASQSTDTQYF.

The chain has TRBV5-1 and TRBJ1-2; 7 nucleotides align to TRBD1. Germline assignment: CDR1 SGHRS and CDR2 YFSETQ. Trimming removed 5 bases from V and 8 bases from J; junction bases left unmatched: 6. The CDR3 spans 12 residues. The CDR3 here is CASSVDRRGYTF. In nucleotides, the CDR3 is TGCGCCAGCAGTGTGGACAGGCGGGGCTACACCTTC.

The gene calls are TRBV9 and TRBJ1-1; 8 nucleotides match TRBD1. The CDR3 covers 14 residues. Germline V gene sequence: CDR1 SGDLS, CDR2 YYNGEE. J gave up 8 bases and V 4 bases, and 10 bases lay outside the gene matches. CDR3 in DNA: TGTGCCAGCAGCTTACGGACTGGACAGGGAGAAGCTTTCTTT. It codes for CASSLRTGQGEAFF.

This chain joins TRBV5-1 and TRBJ2-1; TRBD2 is a possible D gene (5 bases). The CDR3 sequence is 16 residues long. Germline assignment: CDR1 SGHRS and CDR2 YFSETQ. Trimming took off 0 bases at V and 1 base at J, with 11 bases between the two ends. The CDR3 loop is CASSLGSGKSYNEQFF. CDR3 DNA: TGCGCCAGCAGCTTGGGGTCGGGGAAGTCCTACAATGAGCAGTTCTTC.

V gene TRBV7-3 combines with J gene TRBJ1-2, with TRBD1 identical over 10 bases. Per germline, CDR1 SGHTA and CDR2 FQGTGA. V gave up 5 bases and J gave up 8 bases; unmatched junction bases: 5. The length of the CDR3 is 13 residues. The CDR3 DNA sequence: TGTGCCAGCAGCCCGACAGGGGGCCGGGGCTACACCTTC. Protein: CASSPTGGRGYTF.

The gene calls are TRBV7-9 and TRBJ1-2; D perhaps matches TRBD1 (5 bases). V lost 5 bases and J 4 bases, leaving 17 bases between the germline ends. From germline, CDR1 is SEHNR and CDR2 FQNEAQ (reference sequence). This CDR3 is built from 15 residues. CDR3 nucleotide sequence: TGTGCCAGCAGCCCGTCCGCCTCAGGGATCTATGGCTACACCTTC. This gives the protein CASSPSASGIYGYTF.

In this sample, this clone turned up once. V is TRBV12-1 and J is TRBJ2-7; the D call of TRBD1 is as the table states it, not checked on the DNA. TRBV12-1 is assigned pseudogene status. The CDR3 sequence is 14 residues long. The CDR3 region is CASRGTGGIYEQYF. As DNA, the CDR3 is TGTGCCAGCAGAGGGACAGGGGGGATCTACGAGCAGTACTTC.